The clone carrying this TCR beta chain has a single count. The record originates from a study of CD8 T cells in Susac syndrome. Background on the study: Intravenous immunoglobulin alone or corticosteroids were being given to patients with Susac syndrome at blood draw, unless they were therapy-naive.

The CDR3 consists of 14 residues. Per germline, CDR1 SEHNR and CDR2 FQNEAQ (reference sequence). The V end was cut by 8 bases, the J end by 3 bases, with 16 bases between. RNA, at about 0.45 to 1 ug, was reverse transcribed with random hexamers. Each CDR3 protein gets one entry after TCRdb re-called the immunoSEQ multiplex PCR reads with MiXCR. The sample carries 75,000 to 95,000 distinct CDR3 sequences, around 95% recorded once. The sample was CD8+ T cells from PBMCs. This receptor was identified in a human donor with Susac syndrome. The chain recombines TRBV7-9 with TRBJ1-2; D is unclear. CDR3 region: CASGYPEGYYGYTF. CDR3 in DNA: TGTGCCAGCGGATACCCCGAAGGTTACTATGGCTACACCTTC.